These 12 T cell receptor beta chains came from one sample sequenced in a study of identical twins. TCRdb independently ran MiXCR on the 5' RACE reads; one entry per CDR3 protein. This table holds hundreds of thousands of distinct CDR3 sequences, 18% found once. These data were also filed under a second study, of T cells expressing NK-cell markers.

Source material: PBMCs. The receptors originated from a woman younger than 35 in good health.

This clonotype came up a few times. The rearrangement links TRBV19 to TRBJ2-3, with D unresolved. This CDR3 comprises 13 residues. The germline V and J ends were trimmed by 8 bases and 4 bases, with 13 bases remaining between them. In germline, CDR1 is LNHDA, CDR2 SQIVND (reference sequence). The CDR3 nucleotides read TGTGCCAGTCGGCTGGGTTACGCAGATACGCAGTATTTT. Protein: CASRLGYADTQYF.

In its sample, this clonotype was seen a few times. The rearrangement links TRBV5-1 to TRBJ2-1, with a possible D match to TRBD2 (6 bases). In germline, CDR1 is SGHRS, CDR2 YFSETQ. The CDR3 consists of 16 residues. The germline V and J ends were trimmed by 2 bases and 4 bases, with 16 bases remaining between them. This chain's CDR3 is CASSLGIAALYNEQFF. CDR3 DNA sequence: TGCGCCAGCAGCTTAGGTATAGCGGCCCTTTACAATGAGCAGTTCTTC.

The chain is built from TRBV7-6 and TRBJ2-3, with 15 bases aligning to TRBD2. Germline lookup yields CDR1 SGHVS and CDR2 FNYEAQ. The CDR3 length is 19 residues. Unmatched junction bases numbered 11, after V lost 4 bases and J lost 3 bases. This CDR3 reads CASSSPWTSGRERTDTQYF. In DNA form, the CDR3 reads TGTGCCAGCAGCTCACCATGGACTAGCGGGAGGGAGCGGACAGATACGCAGTATTTT.

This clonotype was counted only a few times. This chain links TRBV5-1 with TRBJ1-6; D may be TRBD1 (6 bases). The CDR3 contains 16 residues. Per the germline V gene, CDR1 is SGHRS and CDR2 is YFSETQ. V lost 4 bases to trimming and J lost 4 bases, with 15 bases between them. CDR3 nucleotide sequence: TGCGCCAGCAGCCCCTGGGACAAAGAGTATAATTCACCCCTCCACTTT. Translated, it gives CASSPWDKEYNSPLHF.

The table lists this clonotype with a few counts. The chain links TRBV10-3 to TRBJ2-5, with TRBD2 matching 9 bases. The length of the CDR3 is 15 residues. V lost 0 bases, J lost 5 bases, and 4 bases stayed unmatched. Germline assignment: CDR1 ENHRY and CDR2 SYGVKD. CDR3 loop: CAISESTSGLETQYF. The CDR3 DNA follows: TGTGCCATCAGTGAGTCGACTAGCGGTTTGGAGACCCAGTACTTC.

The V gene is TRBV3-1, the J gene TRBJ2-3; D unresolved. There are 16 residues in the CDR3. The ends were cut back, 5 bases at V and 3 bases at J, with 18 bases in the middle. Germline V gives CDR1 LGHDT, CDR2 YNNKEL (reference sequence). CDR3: CASSNQVSWTTDTQYF. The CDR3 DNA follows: TGTGCCAGCAGCAATCAAGTCTCCTGGACGACAGATACGCAGTATTTT.

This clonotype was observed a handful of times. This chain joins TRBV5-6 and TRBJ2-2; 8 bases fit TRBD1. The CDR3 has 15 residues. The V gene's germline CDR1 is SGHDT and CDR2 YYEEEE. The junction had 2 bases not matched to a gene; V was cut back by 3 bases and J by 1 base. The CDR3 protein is CASSYGQGNTGELFF. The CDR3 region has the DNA TGTGCCAGCAGCTACGGACAGGGGAACACCGGGGAGCTGTTTTTT.

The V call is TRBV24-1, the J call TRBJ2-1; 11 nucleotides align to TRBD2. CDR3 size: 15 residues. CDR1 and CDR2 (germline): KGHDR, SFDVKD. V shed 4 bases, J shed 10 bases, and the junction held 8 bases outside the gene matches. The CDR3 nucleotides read TGTGCCACCAGTGACGGGGCTAGCGGGAGGACCGAGCAGTTCTTC. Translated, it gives CATSDGASGRTEQFF.

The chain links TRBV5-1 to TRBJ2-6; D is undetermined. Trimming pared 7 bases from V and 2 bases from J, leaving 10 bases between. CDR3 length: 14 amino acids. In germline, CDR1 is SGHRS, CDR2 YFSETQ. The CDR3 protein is CASRTAAGANVLTF. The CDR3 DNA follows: TGCGCCAGCCGTACAGCTGCTGGGGCCAACGTCCTGACTTTC. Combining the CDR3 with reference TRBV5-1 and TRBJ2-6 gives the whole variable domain KAGVTQTPRYLIKTRGQQVTLSCSPISGHRSVSWYQQTPGQGLQFLFEYFSETQRNKGNFPGRFSGRQFSNSRSEMNVSTLELGDSALYLCASRTAAGANVLTFGAGSRLTVL.

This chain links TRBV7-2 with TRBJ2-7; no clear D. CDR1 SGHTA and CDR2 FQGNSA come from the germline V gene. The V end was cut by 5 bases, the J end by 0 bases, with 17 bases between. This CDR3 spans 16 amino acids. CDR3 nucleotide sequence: TGTGCCAGCAGCGCCCGTGCGGCGCCAAGCTCCTACGAGCAGTACTTC. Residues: CASSARAAPSSYEQYF.

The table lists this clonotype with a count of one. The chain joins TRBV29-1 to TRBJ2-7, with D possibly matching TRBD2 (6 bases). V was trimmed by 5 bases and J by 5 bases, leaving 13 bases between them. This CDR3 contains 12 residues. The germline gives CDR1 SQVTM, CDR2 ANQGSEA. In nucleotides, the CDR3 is TGCAGCGTTCGGCGACTAGTAGACGAGCAGTACTTC. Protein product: CSVRRLVDEQYF.

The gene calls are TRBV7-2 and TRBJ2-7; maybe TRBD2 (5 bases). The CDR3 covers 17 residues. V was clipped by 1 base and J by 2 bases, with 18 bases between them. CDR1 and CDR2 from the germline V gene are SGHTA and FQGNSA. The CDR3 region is CASSLVGSRESPYEQYF. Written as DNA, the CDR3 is TGTGCCAGCAGCTTAGTTGGGTCGAGGGAGAGCCCCTACGAGCAGTACTTC.